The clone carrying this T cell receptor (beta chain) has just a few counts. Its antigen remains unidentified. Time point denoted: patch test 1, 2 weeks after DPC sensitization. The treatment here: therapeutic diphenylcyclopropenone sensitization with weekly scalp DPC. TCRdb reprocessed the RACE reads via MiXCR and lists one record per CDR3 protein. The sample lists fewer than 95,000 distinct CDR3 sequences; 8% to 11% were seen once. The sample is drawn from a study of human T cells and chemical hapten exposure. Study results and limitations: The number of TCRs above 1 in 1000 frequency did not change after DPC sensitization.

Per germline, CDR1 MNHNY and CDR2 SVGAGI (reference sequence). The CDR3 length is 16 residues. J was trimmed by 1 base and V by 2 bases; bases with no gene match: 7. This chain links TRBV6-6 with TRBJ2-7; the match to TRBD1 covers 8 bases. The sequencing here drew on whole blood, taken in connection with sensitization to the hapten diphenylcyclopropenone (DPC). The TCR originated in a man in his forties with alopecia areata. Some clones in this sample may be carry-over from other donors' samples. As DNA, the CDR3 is TGTGCCAGCAGTTACCCTGGACAGGGAGTTTCCTACGAGCAGTACTTC. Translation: CASSYPGQGVSYEQYF.